A single T cell receptor (beta chain) is shown here with its context. Germline CDR1 is LGHNA and CDR2 is YSLEER. V shed 0 bases and J 4 bases; nucleotides not matched to a gene: 6. There are 16 residues in the CDR3. This sample is part of a study of T cell changes during pregnancy in multiple sclerosis. Repertoires were generated with immunoSEQ multiplex PCR, while TCRdb's copy carries only in-frame clones and drops some. The sample lists 70,000 to 100,000 clones, about 92% occurring once. This sequence was found in a female donor with multiple sclerosis, enrolled in a pregnancy study. The specimen was peripheral blood, collected in the first trimester of pregnancy. The chain combines TRBV4-3 with TRBJ1-3; 7 nucleotides align to TRBD1. CDR3 nucleotide sequence: TGCGCCAGCAGCCAAGACAGGGGGAATTCAGGAAACACCATATATTTT. Its translation is CASSQDRGNSGNTIYF.